This record looks at one TCR beta chain sequence and its context. This sample is drawn from a study of blood T cell repertoires in COVID-19. Study as a whole: Some COVID-19 samples were acute and others convalescent; all came from the United States, Italy and Spain.

Germline lookup yields CDR1 SGHRS and CDR2 YFSETQ. The CDR3 length is 15 residues. Trimming took off 0 bases at V and 8 bases at J, with 14 bases between the two ends. Assay used: immunoSEQ multiplex PCR; TCRdb lists only in-frame clones, some missing. The sample records tens of thousands of clones, approximately 80% being singletons. Specimen: peripheral blood. The gene calls are TRBV5-1 and TRBJ1-4; a weak D match, TRBD1 (6 bases). The receptor was isolated from a middle-aged man with COVID-19, enrolled during active disease. The CDR3 reads CASSLEAGGREKLFF. CDR3 sequence (DNA): TGCGCCAGCAGCTTGGAGGCGGGGGGCAGGGAAAAACTGTTTTTT.